One T cell receptor (beta chain) is described in this entry. Its target is unknown. Repeated repertoire sampling spanned the course of chemoradiotherapy. This sample was taken from a study of chemoradiotherapy in HPV16-positive cancers. The wider study: Functional T-cell assays on a couple of HPV16-positive patients' cells defined candidate HPV-specific clones and common TCR motifs.

TCRdb keeps only in-frame clones here, not all; method: immunoSEQ multiplex PCR. The data show about 14,000 clones, around 79% seen once. General study results and limits: Candidate HPV-specific clones and E7-related TCR motifs grew in tumor during treatment.

The V gene's germline CDR1 is SGHVS and CDR2 FQNEAQ. The V end lost 2 bases, the J end lost 2 bases, and 9 bases lay between the germline ends. There are 14 residues in the CDR3. The TCR sequence derives from a human donor with HPV-associated anogenital cancer. The chain uses TRBV7-8 and TRBJ1-1; weak D call: TRBD1 (5 bases). This material was collected from a patient who underwent chemoradiotherapy. The CDR3 spells CASSLSGGNTEAFF. The CDR3 bases are TGTGCCAGCAGCTTATCGGGGGGAAACACTGAAGCTTTCTTT.